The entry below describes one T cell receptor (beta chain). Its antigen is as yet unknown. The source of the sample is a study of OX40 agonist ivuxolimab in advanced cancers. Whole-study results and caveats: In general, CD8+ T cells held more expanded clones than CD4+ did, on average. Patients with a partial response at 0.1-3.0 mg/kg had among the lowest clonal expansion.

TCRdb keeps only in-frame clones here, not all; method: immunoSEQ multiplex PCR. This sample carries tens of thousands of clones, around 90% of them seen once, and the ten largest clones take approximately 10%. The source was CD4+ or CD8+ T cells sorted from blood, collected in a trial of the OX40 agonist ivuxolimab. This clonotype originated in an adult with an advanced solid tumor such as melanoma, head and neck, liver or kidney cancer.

This chain's CDR3 is CASGGLGGNTEAFF. CDR3 in DNA: TGCGCCAGCGGCGGTCTAGGGGGGAACACTGAAGCTTTCTTT. This sequence joins TRBV5-1 and TRBJ1-1, with D tentatively TRBD1 (6 bases). V was pared by 7 bases and J by 1 base, with 14 bases between. The CDR3 consists of 14 residues. Germline CDR1 is SGHRS and CDR2 is YFSETQ.